Shown below are 32 T cell receptor beta chains from a single sample sequenced in a study of CD8 T cells in ankylosing spondylitis. TCRdb called the 5' RACE reads again in MiXCR, with one record for every CDR3 protein. The table shows a few hundred thousand distinct CDR3 sequences, with less than 25% occurring only once. The sequencing input was blood, either unsorted or a sorted T cell fraction (not recorded which). The receptors were gathered from a female donor with ankylosing spondylitis or in good health (not recorded which).

Only a few counts were recorded for this clonotype. The chain has TRBV5-6 and TRBJ2-7, with TRBD2 matching over 8 bases. This CDR3 is 15 amino acids long. Germline assignment: CDR1 SGHDT and CDR2 YYEEEE. J lost 6 bases, V lost 4 bases, and 12 bases had no gene match. CDR3 region: CASSPSPGGGAEQYF. CDR3 DNA sequence: TGTGCCAGCAGCCCATCCCCGGGAGGGGGTGCCGAGCAGTACTTC.

There are a few counts of this clonotype. V usage is TRBV7-9 and J usage is TRBJ1-1; D gene ambiguous. Germline-derived CDR1 and CDR2 are SEHNR and FQNEAQ (reference sequence). Trimming shortened V by 0 bases and J by 8 bases, and 7 bases separated the two germline ends. The CDR3 consists of 12 residues. Here the CDR3 reads CASSLAGSEAFF. The CDR3 DNA reads TGTGCCAGCAGCTTAGCAGGATCCGAAGCTTTCTTT. Together with reference TRBV7-9 and TRBJ1-1, the CDR3 gives the full variable domain: DTGVSQNPRHKITKRGQNVTFRCDPISEHNRLYWYRQTLGQGPEFLTYFQNEAQLEKSRLLSDRFSAERPKGSFSTLEIQRTEQGDSAMYLCASSLAGSEAFFGQGTRLTVV.

CDR3: CASSVGVGSRYEQYF. The CDR3 DNA is TGTGCCAGCAGCGTTGGTGTCGGGAGTAGGTACGAGCAGTACTTC. The V gene is TRBV9, the J gene TRBJ2-7; a weak D match, TRBD2 (6 bases). Trimming cost V 2 bases and J 4 bases, with 16 bases left between them. Germline V gene sequence: CDR1 SGDLS, CDR2 YYNGEE. This CDR3 spans 15 amino acids.

The V call is TRBV4-3, the J call TRBJ2-2; weak D call: TRBD2 (5 bases). The V end lost 0 bases, the J end lost 7 bases, and 18 bases lay between the germline ends. The germline V gene has CDR1 LGHNA and CDR2 YSLEER. The length of the CDR3 is 17 residues. The CDR3 loop reads CASSQEGQQLVFGELFF. As DNA, the CDR3 is TGCGCCAGCAGCCAAGAAGGCCAGCAACTAGTCTTCGGGGAGCTGTTTTTT.

The CDR3 loop reads CASSFLGAGANVLTF. The CDR3 coding sequence is TGTGCCAGCAGTTTCCTGGGGGCTGGGGCCAACGTCCTGACTTTC. The J gene is TRBJ2-6, the V gene TRBV6-5; either TRBD1 or TRBD2 may supply D (5 bases each). Germline lookup yields CDR1 MNHEY and CDR2 SVGAGI. Trimming removed 4 bases at V and 2 bases at J, with 9 bases between. The length of the CDR3 is 15 residues.

The chain recombines TRBV28 with TRBJ1-6; D might be TRBD1 (6 bases). The V end lost 5 bases, the J end lost 9 bases, and 11 bases lay between the germline ends. CDR1 is MDHEN, CDR2 SYDVKM, per germline. This CDR3 region has 13 residues. For the CDR3, the DNA is TGTGCCAGCAGTAGCGGACAGTCTTCACCCCTCCACTTT. Protein product: CASSSGQSSPLHF. Full variable domain (missing parts from reference TRBV28 and TRBJ1-6): DVKVTQSSRYLVKRTGEKVFLECVQDMDHENMFWYRQDPGLGLRLIYFSYDVKMKEKGDIPEGYSVSREKKERFSLILESASTNQTSMYLCASSSGQSSPLHFGNGTRLTVT.

This chain connects TRBV10-3 to TRBJ2-7, with D possibly matching TRBD2 (5 bases). Germline assignment: CDR1 ENHRY and CDR2 SYGVKD. Trimming pared 8 bases from V and 7 bases from J, leaving 12 bases between. There are 11 residues in the CDR3. CDR3 region: CAIGRRREQYF. The DNA of the CDR3 is TGTGCCATCGGACGGAGGAGGGAGCAGTACTTC.

This clonotype was picked up a small number of times. The V call is TRBV11-2, the J call TRBJ2-5; 7 bases are shared with TRBD2. The CDR3 covers 15 residues. With V trimmed by 3 bases and J by 0 bases, 4 bases remained unmatched. In germline, CDR1 is SGHAT, CDR2 FQNNGV. In nucleotides, the CDR3 is TGTGCCAGCAGCTTTTGGCGGGAGTACCAAGAGACCCAGTACTTC. Protein product: CASSFWREYQETQYF.

The V and J genes are TRBV14 and TRBJ2-3; 8 nucleotides align to TRBD2. Germline lookup yields CDR1 SGHDN and CDR2 FVKESK. This CDR3 is 17 amino acids long. V lost 4 bases and J lost 2; bases outside the gene matches: 11. In nucleotides, the CDR3 is TGTGCCAGCAGCCCCCCGGGGGGGCTCAGGGCCACAGATACGCAGTATTTT. This encodes CASSPPGGLRATDTQYF.

This clonotype was counted between two and nine times. The chain combines TRBV5-6 with TRBJ2-5; 8 bases are a match to TRBD2. The V gene end was trimmed by 1 base and the J gene end by 5 bases; junction bases not matched to a gene: 7. The germline V gene has CDR1 SGHDT and CDR2 YYEEEE. This CDR3 has 15 residues. The CDR3 region has the DNA TGTGCCAGCAGCTTGAAGCGGGAGAGGAGGGAGACCCAGTACTTC. The encoded protein is CASSLKRERRETQYF.

The rearrangement joins TRBV4-3 to TRBJ2-3, with 7 bases fitting TRBD2. V dropped 0 bases and J dropped 5; count of bases not matched to a gene: 8. The CDR3 has 16 residues. CDR1 LGHNA and CDR2 YSLEER come from the germline V gene. CDR3 coding DNA: TGCGCCAGCAGCCAAGAAGCTAGCGGCAATTTAGATACGCAGTATTTT. Its translation is CASSQEASGNLDTQYF.

This clonotype appeared a few times. V is TRBV10-3 and J is TRBJ2-7; 9 bases fit TRBD1. Germline V lookup: CDR1 ENHRY, CDR2 SYGVKD. The trim removed 3 bases at V and 5 bases at J, leaving 8 bases unmatched. The CDR3 consists of 15 residues. The DNA of the CDR3 is TGTGCCATCAGTGATTCTAGACAGGGGGGTGACGAGCAGTACTTC. This sequence encodes CAISDSRQGGDEQYF.

This clonotype was observed a few times. The chain links TRBV24-1 to TRBJ2-3; D is undetermined. The V gene's germline CDR1 is KGHDR and CDR2 SFDVKD. V was cut by 10 bases and J by 5 bases, with 9 bases left in between. This CDR3 is built from 11 residues. The CDR3 loop is CATSSLDTQYF. The CDR3 DNA follows: TGTGCCACGAGTTCGCTAGATACGCAGTATTTT.

The CDR3 sequence is CASSPGQGAGKSKNIQYF. CDR3 bases: TGCGCCAGCAGCCCAGGACAGGGGGCAGGGAAGTCCAAAAACATTCAGTACTTC. The genes are TRBV10-1 and TRBJ2-4; TRBD1 matches 11 bases. Germline V gives CDR1 WNHNN, CDR2 SYGVQD (reference sequence). This CDR3 comprises 18 residues. Trimming removed 6 bases from V and 2 bases from J; junction bases left unmatched: 12.

Here the CDR3 reads CASSFGRVQEWQFF. The DNA for the CDR3 is TGTGCCAGCAGTTTCGGCAGGGTGCAGGAGTGGCAGTTCTTC. The chain recombines TRBV28 with TRBJ2-1; D possibly corresponds to TRBD1 (5 bases). CDR3 length: 14 amino acids. V dropped 3 bases and J dropped 12 bases, with 18 bases sitting between them. CDR1 and CDR2 (germline): MDHEN, SYDVKM.

The V gene is TRBV12-3 or TRBV12-4, the J gene TRBJ2-5; D unclear. This CDR3 spans 15 amino acids. V was shortened by 3 bases and J by 1 base, with 12 bases between the two germline ends. As DNA, the CDR3 is TGTGCCAGCAGTTTCGGTGGCCACGGCCAAGAGACCCAGTACTTC. The encoded protein is CASSFGGHGQETQYF.

This clonotype was observed a few times. The chain employs TRBV3-1 and TRBJ2-1; TRBD2 agrees at 7 bases. Germline values: CDR1 LGHDT, CDR2 YNNKEL (reference sequence). The CDR3 spans 16 residues. V lost 1 base to trimming and J lost 6 bases; unmatched junction nucleotides: 9. The CDR3: CASSQVSTSSGNEQFF. The CDR3 DNA sequence: TGTGCCAGCAGCCAAGTCTCCACCTCTAGCGGCAATGAGCAGTTCTTC.

The chain carries TRBV20-1 and TRBJ2-3, with TRBD1 as a possible D gene (6 bases). This CDR3 has 16 amino acids. V dropped 5 bases and J dropped 2 bases, with 20 bases sitting between them. CDR1 DFQATT and CDR2 SNEGSKA come from the germline V gene (reference sequence). The CDR3 spells CSAFTGLPGNTDTQYF. The CDR3 bases are TGCAGTGCTTTTACAGGGTTGCCGGGGAACACAGATACGCAGTATTTT.

The chain carries TRBV10-3 and TRBJ1-1; 9 bases align to TRBD1. J was trimmed by 6 bases and V by 11 bases; bases with no gene match: 13. Germline lookup yields CDR1 ENHRY and CDR2 SYGVKD. The CDR3 is made up of 14 amino acids. The CDR3 nucleotides are TGTGCCTCCGCCCCCGGGACAGGGTTCCCTGAAGCTTTCTTT. This sequence encodes CASAPGTGFPEAFF.

At least ten counts were recorded for this clonotype. Here the CDR3 reads CSAVPGSNTEAFF. In DNA, the CDR3 is TGCAGTGCCGTGCCGGGGAGCAACACTGAAGCTTTCTTT. The chain uses TRBV20-1 and TRBJ1-1; D is uncertain. This CDR3 has 13 residues. Germline V CDR1 and CDR2: DFQATT, SNEGSKA (reference sequence). Trimming removed 6 bases from V and 2 bases from J, with 13 bases in between.

In this sample, this clonotype turned up many times. The J gene is TRBJ1-2, the V gene TRBV3-1; D not certain. Germline V lookup: CDR1 LGHDT, CDR2 YNNKEL (reference sequence). V lost 7 bases and J 0 bases, leaving 12 bases between the germline ends. This CDR3 is built from 14 residues. The CDR3 loop is CASNSAQSNYGYTF. The CDR3 DNA follows: TGTGCCAGCAACTCGGCACAGTCTAACTATGGCTACACCTTC.

This clonotype was observed a handful of times. This chain links TRBV6-1 with TRBJ1-5, with 7 bases identical to TRBD1. This CDR3 comprises 14 residues. Germline lookup yields CDR1 MNHNS and CDR2 SASEGT. With 5 bases clipped from V and 5 bases from J, the junction kept 6 bases outside the gene matches. For the CDR3, the DNA is TGTGCCAGCAGTCCGGACAGGAATGATCAGCCCCAGCATTTT. Protein sequence: CASSPDRNDQPQHF.

The chain links TRBV6-5 to TRBJ2-7; TRBD1 might be the D (5 bases). The CDR3 runs 16 residues. Trimming pared 2 bases from V and 2 bases from J, leaving 16 bases between. In germline, CDR1 is MNHEY, CDR2 SVGAGI. The CDR3 protein is CASSYNSQVPTYEQYF. The CDR3 nucleotides read TGTGCCAGCAGTTACAACTCACAGGTACCGACCTACGAGCAGTACTTC.

This clonotype has a handful of counts. The chain has TRBV12-3 or TRBV12-4 and TRBJ2-6, with D unclear. The CDR3 runs 13 residues. V lost 6 bases and J lost 2, with 5 bases in between. CDR3 sequence: CASSATGANVLTF. CDR3 in DNA: TGTGCCAGCAGCGCAACTGGGGCCAACGTCCTGACTTTC.

Many counts were recorded for this clonotype. This chain uses TRBV10-3 with TRBJ2-5; 10 nucleotides align to TRBD1. Trimming removed 4 bases from V and 5 bases from J; junction bases left unmatched: 1. The CDR3 covers 13 residues. The germline CDR1 and CDR2 sequences are ENHRY and SYGVKD. The CDR3 reads CAISGTGGETQYF. In DNA, the CDR3 is TGTGCCATCAGTGGGACAGGGGGGGAGACCCAGTACTTC.

The gene calls are TRBV5-1 and TRBJ2-7; D is unresolved. CDR1 is SGHRS, CDR2 YFSETQ, per germline. The CDR3 consists of 14 residues. The V end lost 2 bases, the J end lost 0 bases, and 9 bases lay between the germline ends. The CDR3 sequence is CASSFGPLSYEQYF. The CDR3 DNA reads as TGCGCCAGCAGCTTCGGACCCCTCTCCTACGAGCAGTACTTC.

This rearrangement joins TRBV12-3 or TRBV12-4 to TRBJ2-2; D remains ambiguous. This CDR3 comprises 13 residues. Trimming removed 3 bases from V and 2 bases from J, with 4 bases in between. CDR3 coding DNA: TGTGCCAGCAGTTTCACTAACACCGGGGAGCTGTTTTTT. This encodes CASSFTNTGELFF.

The rearrangement links TRBV14 to TRBJ2-5; 11 bases map to TRBD1. Germline loops: CDR1 SGHDN, CDR2 FVKESK. V trimming: 8 bases; J trimming: 5 bases; junction bases outside the gene matches: 10. The length of the CDR3 is 15 residues. The CDR3 reads CASSAGTGGYETQYF. The CDR3 DNA is TGTGCCAGCTCCGCCGGGACAGGGGGTTACGAGACCCAGTACTTC.

This clonotype was detected only a few times. The chain combines TRBV2 with TRBJ1-5; the D gene is possibly TRBD1 (6 bases). Germline assignment: CDR1 SNHLY and CDR2 FYNNEI. Trimming left V 7 bases short and J 1 base short, with 11 bases between. The CDR3 is made up of 14 amino acids. The CDR3 region is CASTRTASNQPQHF. In DNA, the CDR3 is TGTGCCAGCACCCGGACAGCCAGCAATCAGCCCCAGCATTTT.

The rearrangement uses TRBV6-1 and TRBJ1-3; 9 bases agree with TRBD1. Per the germline V gene, CDR1 is MNHNS and CDR2 is SASEGT. This CDR3 has 16 amino acids. V was clipped by 5 bases and J by 6 bases; unmatched bases: 11. DNA of the CDR3: TGTGCCAGCAGTCGGGCCCCGGGACAGGGCATAAACACCATATATTTT. Protein: CASSRAPGQGINTIYF.

In its sample, this clonotype was seen a few times. The chain has TRBV7-2 and TRBJ1-5; D call uncertain. This CDR3 contains 14 residues. The ends were cut back, 5 bases at V and 5 bases at J, with 13 bases in the middle. Germline loops: CDR1 SGHTA, CDR2 FQGNSA. The CDR3 is CASSRTGSDQPQHF. In DNA, the CDR3 is TGTGCCAGCAGCCGGACGGGATCGGATCAGCCCCAGCATTTT.

This clonotype was seen more than once but under ten times. The rearrangement joins TRBV4-3 to TRBJ2-2; D ambiguous. CDR1 LGHNA and CDR2 YSLEER come from the germline V gene. V lost 3 bases and J lost 4, with 9 bases in between. This CDR3 is built from 14 residues. The DNA of the CDR3 is TGCGCCAGCAGCCATTTGCTTGGCACCGGGGAGCTGTTTTTT. Translated: CASSHLLGTGELFF.